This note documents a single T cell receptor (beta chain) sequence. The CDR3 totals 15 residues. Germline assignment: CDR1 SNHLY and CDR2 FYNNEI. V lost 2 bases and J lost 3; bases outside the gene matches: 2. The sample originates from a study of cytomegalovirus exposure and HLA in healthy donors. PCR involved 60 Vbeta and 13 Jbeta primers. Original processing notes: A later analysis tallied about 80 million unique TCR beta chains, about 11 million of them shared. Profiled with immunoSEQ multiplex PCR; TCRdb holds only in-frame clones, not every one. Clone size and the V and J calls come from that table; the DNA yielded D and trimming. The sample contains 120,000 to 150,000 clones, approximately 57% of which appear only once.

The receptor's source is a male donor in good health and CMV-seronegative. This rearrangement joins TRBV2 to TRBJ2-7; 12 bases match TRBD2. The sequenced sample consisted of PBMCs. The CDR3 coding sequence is TGTGCCAGCAGTGAACGACTAGCGGGGGACTACGAGCAGTACTTC. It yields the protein CASSERLAGDYEQYF.